One and the same sample provided the 32 T cell receptor beta chains below, sequenced in a study of control samples from healthy donors and cancer patients. TCRdb keeps only in-frame clones here, not all; method: immunoSEQ multiplex PCR. The repertoire has around 130,000 clones, 88% of them found once; the top ten carry roughly 3.2%. The specimen sequenced was blood. Receptor source: a man aged 45-65 years in good health.

The chain combines TRBV19 with TRBJ2-1; 13 bases align to TRBD2. Germline loops: CDR1 LNHDA, CDR2 SQIVND (reference sequence). The V segment lost 4 bases and the J segment 5 bases; nucleotides outside the gene matches: 2. The CDR3 sequence is 15 residues long. CDR3 coding DNA: TGTGCCAGTAGTAGACTAGCGGGGGGCAACAATGAGCAGTTCTTC. This encodes CASSRLAGGNNEQFF.

V usage is TRBV6-5 and J usage is TRBJ2-7; D gene ambiguous. V was pared by 5 bases and J by 5 bases, with 7 bases between. CDR1 MNHEY and CDR2 SVGAGI come from the germline V gene. This CDR3 is built from 11 residues. The CDR3 sequence is CASSRDHEQYF. The DNA of the CDR3 is TGTGCCAGCAGTAGAGACCACGAGCAGTACTTC.

This chain uses TRBV5-6 with TRBJ2-5; no definite D call. Trimming cost V 3 bases and J 5 bases, with 8 bases left between them. Germline V gene data show CDR1 as SGHDT and CDR2 as YYEEEE. CDR3 length: 12 amino acids. The DNA of the CDR3 is TGTGCCAGCAGCTGGTTCGAGGAGACCCAGTACTTC. Translating it yields CASSWFEETQYF.

This clone was detected only a few times. The CDR3 loop reads CASSFDSVSGELFF. DNA of the CDR3: TGTGCCAGCAGCTTCGACTCCGTGTCGGGGGAGCTGTTTTTT. This chain connects TRBV11-3 to TRBJ2-2; D is uncertain. Germline CDR1 SGHNT, CDR2 YENEEA. The CDR3 has 14 amino acids. V was cut by 3 bases and J by 8 bases, with 13 bases left in between.

This sequence joins TRBV20-1 and TRBJ2-7; D is unresolved. This CDR3 has 16 residues. In germline, CDR1 is DFQATT, CDR2 SNEGSKA (reference sequence). Trimming cost V 3 bases and J 6 bases, with 24 bases left between them. CDR3 sequence (DNA): TGCAGTGCTAGTTTTTCCATGACCTTGGATGTGGGCGAGCAGTACTTC. Protein: CSASFSMTLDVGEQYF.

The gene calls are TRBV29-1 and TRBJ2-2; perhaps TRBD1 as D (6 bases). Germline V gene data show CDR1 as SQVTM and CDR2 as ANQGSEA. CDR3 length equals 14 residues. V lost 4 bases and J lost 1, with 10 bases in between. DNA of the CDR3: TGCAGCGTTGCGAGGACAGTGAACACCGGGGAGCTGTTTTTT. It yields the protein CSVARTVNTGELFF.

V usage is TRBV7-8 and J usage is TRBJ2-5, with TRBD2 matching 7 bases. CDR1 SGHVS and CDR2 FQNEAQ come from the germline V gene. V lost 1 base and J lost 5; bases outside the gene matches: 13. The CDR3 is made up of 17 amino acids. CDR3 sequence: CASSLGLVGGSAETQYF. The CDR3 DNA reads as TGTGCCAGCAGCTTAGGACTGGTCGGGGGGAGCGCGGAGACCCAGTACTTC.

This chain links TRBV6-5 with TRBJ2-1; D is tentatively TRBD1 or TRBD2 (5 bases each). Germline lookup yields CDR1 MNHEY and CDR2 SVGAGI. V was trimmed by 6 bases and J by 7 bases, leaving 13 bases between them. The CDR3 is made up of 13 amino acids. The CDR3 bases are TGTGCCAGCAGGATCCCGGGGCTGAATGAGCAGTTCTTC. Its protein is CASRIPGLNEQFF.

V is TRBV5-5 and J is TRBJ1-1, with D possibly TRBD1 on 5 matching bases. This CDR3 is 16 amino acids long. Germline V gene sequence: CDR1 SGHKS, CDR2 YYEKEE (reference sequence). Trimming left V 0 bases short and J 1 base short, with 13 bases between. As DNA, the CDR3 is TGTGCCAGCAGCTTGGTATGGGAGGGGTGGAACACTGAAGCTTTCTTT. As protein: CASSLVWEGWNTEAFF.

This clone was found a few times. This chain links TRBV2 with TRBJ2-2, with TRBD2 matching 9 bases. This CDR3 spans 18 amino acids. With 2 bases clipped from V and 0 bases from J, the junction kept 7 bases outside the gene matches. The germline V gene has CDR1 SNHLY and CDR2 FYNNEI. The CDR3 nucleotides are TGTGCCAGCAGTGAAAAGAAAGCGGGGGGCACGAACACCGGGGAGCTGTTTTTT. This codes for CASSEKKAGGTNTGELFF.

V and J are TRBV7-3 and TRBJ2-3; D is uncertain. V lost 5 bases to trimming and J lost 3 bases, with 12 bases between them. Per the germline V gene, CDR1 is SGHTA and CDR2 is FQGTGA. This CDR3 has 14 amino acids. The CDR3 nucleotides read TGTGCCAGCAGCCTCAACTACGAGACAGATACGCAGTATTTT. Translating gives CASSLNYETDTQYF.

This clone was picked up a small number of times. This chain connects TRBV19 to TRBJ1-3; D unresolved. This CDR3 is built from 15 residues. Trimming cost V 1 base and J 6 bases, with 13 bases left between them. CDR1 is LNHDA and CDR2 is SQIVND in the germline V gene (reference sequence). In DNA form, the CDR3 reads TGTGCCAGTAGTATAGTAGGAGGGTTTGTAAACACCATATATTTT. Amino acid sequence: CASSIVGGFVNTIYF.

The chain employs TRBV28 and TRBJ1-2; 7 bases are a match to TRBD1. CDR1 is MDHEN, CDR2 SYDVKM, per germline. This CDR3 has 12 amino acids. Trimming took 6 bases from V and 5 from J; bases not matched to a gene: 3. The DNA of the CDR3 is TGTGCCAGCAGGGGACAGTTATATGGCTACACCTTC. As protein: CASRGQLYGYTF.

The V gene is TRBV7-8, the J gene TRBJ2-6; 9 positions agree with TRBD2. Germline V gene data show CDR1 as SGHVS and CDR2 as FQNEAQ. Trimming cost V 1 base and J 0 bases; bases outside gene matches: 10. This CDR3 is built from 20 residues. Here the CDR3 DNA reads TGTGCCAGCAGCTTAGTTGTCAGGCTAGCGGGGACCTCTGGGGCCAACGTCCTGACTTTC. This encodes CASSLVVRLAGTSGANVLTF.

The chain joins TRBV9 to TRBJ2-7; maybe TRBD2 (6 bases). The CDR3 is 15 residues long. Germline CDR1 reads SGDLS; CDR2 reads YYNGEE. The V end was cut by 0 bases, the J end by 4 bases, with 14 bases between. The CDR3 coding sequence is TGTGCCAGCAGCGTAGGTAGTAGCGGAATATACGAGCAGTACTTC. It specifies CASSVGSSGIYEQYF.

This chain joins TRBV2 and TRBJ1-1; no firm D call. The length of the CDR3 is 12 residues. V was trimmed by 1 base and J by 4 bases, leaving 4 bases between them. From germline, CDR1 is SNHLY and CDR2 FYNNEI. The chain's CDR3 is CASSEEVTEAFF. CDR3 DNA: TGTGCCAGCAGTGAAGAGGTCACTGAAGCTTTCTTT. The whole variable domain, remainder taken from reference TRBV2 and TRBJ1-1, is EPEVTQTPSHQVTQMGQEVILRCVPISNHLYFYWYRQILGQKVEFLVSFYNNEISEKSEIFDDQFSVERPDGSNFTLKIRSTKLEDSAMYFCASSEEVTEAFFGQGTRLTVV.

The V and J genes are TRBV30 and TRBJ2-7; TRBD2 matches at 14 bases. The junction had 4 bases not matched to a gene; V was cut back by 1 base and J by 11 bases. CDR3 length: 13 amino acids. Germline CDR1 reads GTSNPN; CDR2 reads SVGIG (reference sequence). CDR3 region: CAWSGTSGGLEYF. The CDR3 DNA reads as TGTGCCTGGAGTGGGACTAGCGGGGGGCTCGAGTACTTC.

V gene TRBV5-1 combines with J gene TRBJ1-4; no clear D. This CDR3 contains 15 residues. Germline V CDR1 and CDR2: SGHRS, YFSETQ. V was trimmed by 5 bases and J by 4 bases, leaving 15 bases between them. CDR3 sequence reads: CASRISVELNEKLFF. Written as DNA, the CDR3 is TGCGCCAGCAGAATAAGCGTCGAGCTTAATGAAAAACTGTTTTTT. The variable domain in full, with the rest retrieved from reference TRBV5-1 and TRBJ1-4, is KAGVTQTPRYLIKTRGQQVTLSCSPISGHRSVSWYQQTPGQGLQFLFEYFSETQRNKGNFPGRFSGRQFSNSRSEMNVSTLELGDSALYLCASRISVELNEKLFFGSGTQLSVL.

This chain uses TRBV28 with TRBJ2-7; the D gene could be TRBD1 or TRBD2 (5 bases each). V dropped 6 bases and J dropped 2 bases, with 8 bases sitting between them. The CDR3 extends over 12 amino acids. The germline V gene encodes CDR1 MDHEN and CDR2 SYDVKM. CDR3 region: CASRTGPYEQYF. As DNA, the CDR3 is TGTGCCAGCAGGACGGGACCCTACGAGCAGTACTTC.

Worth noting for this clone: At the DNA level, this CDR3 is encoded by other sequences in the same sample as well. V and J are TRBV30 and TRBJ1-2, with D unresolved. CDR3 length: 12 residues. V gave up 0 bases and J gave up 4 bases, with 6 bases separating them. Germline CDR1 reads GTSNPN; CDR2 reads SVGIG (reference sequence). CDR3 protein: CAWSVLGYGYTF. CDR3 sequence (DNA): TGTGCCTGGAGTGTGTTGGGCTATGGCTACACCTTC.

The chain joins TRBV7-9 to TRBJ1-5; the D is unclear. V dropped 1 base and J dropped 7 bases, with 8 bases sitting between them. Germline loops: CDR1 SEHNR, CDR2 FQNEAQ (reference sequence). This CDR3 comprises 13 residues. The CDR3 protein is CASSLDGRQPQHF. For the CDR3, the DNA is TGTGCCAGCAGCTTAGATGGGAGACAGCCCCAGCATTTT.

The chain links TRBV9 to TRBJ1-2, with 7 bases that match TRBD1. The V and J ends lost 3 bases and 4 bases, in that order; junction bases with no gene match: 0. Germline-derived CDR1 and CDR2 are SGDLS and YYNGEE. The CDR3 totals 12 residues. CDR3 sequence (DNA): TGTGCCAGCAGCGCAGGGGGCTATGGCTACACCTTC. Protein sequence: CASSAGGYGYTF.

V is TRBV28 and J is TRBJ1-1; 9 bases are a match to TRBD1. Germline CDR1 and CDR2: MDHEN and SYDVKM. The CDR3 loop spans 13 amino acids. After removal of 7 bases from V and 5 bases from J, the junction contained 5 bases not matched to a gene. CDR3 sequence (DNA): TGTGCCAGCACCCCGACAGGGGGGACTGAAGCTTTCTTT. Its translation: CASTPTGGTEAFF.

The CDR3 loop is CASEGRTGTEAFF. CDR3 sequence (DNA): TGTGCCAGCGAGGGGAGGACCGGCACTGAAGCTTTCTTT. The chain combines TRBV19 with TRBJ1-1, with D perhaps matching TRBD1 (5 bases). There are 13 residues in the CDR3. Trimming removed 9 bases at V and 4 bases at J, with 15 bases between. Germline V gene data show CDR1 as LNHDA and CDR2 as SQIVND (reference sequence).

This clone was counted once. The chain combines TRBV7-3 with TRBJ1-1, with D maybe TRBD1 (5 bases). This CDR3 contains 14 residues. Trimming cost V 2 bases and J 4 bases, with 11 bases left between them. Germline CDR1 reads SGHTA; CDR2 reads FQGTGA. The CDR3 region is CASSLFGGSTEAFF. In DNA, the CDR3 is TGTGCCAGCAGCTTATTCGGGGGTAGCACTGAAGCTTTCTTT.

The rearrangement joins TRBV9 to TRBJ2-1; 10 bases align to TRBD1. Germline V gene lookup returns CDR1 SGDLS and CDR2 YYNGEE. The CDR3 runs to 15 residues. The trim removed 0 bases at V and 8 bases at J, leaving 5 bases unmatched. The CDR3 DNA sequence: TGTGCCAGCAGCGTAGTGACAGGGGGCTTGGATGAGCAGTTCTTC. It encodes CASSVVTGGLDEQFF.

The chain carries TRBV5-4 and TRBJ1-2; perhaps TRBD1 as D (5 bases). Germline V gene sequence: CDR1 SGHNT, CDR2 YYREEE (reference sequence). This CDR3 is 15 amino acids long. The V end lost 0 bases, the J end lost 2 bases, and 11 bases lay between the germline ends. DNA of the CDR3: TGTGCCAGCAGCTTGGAAGGGGCGCGCAACTATGGCTACACCTTC. Amino acid sequence: CASSLEGARNYGYTF.

This clone has just one count. V is TRBV15 and J is TRBJ1-2; a weak D match, TRBD1 (5 bases). Germline V gene sequence: CDR1 LNHNV, CDR2 YYDKDF (reference sequence). Trimming removed 5 bases at V and 4 bases at J, with 20 bases between. This CDR3 has 16 amino acids. The CDR3 spells CATSAPGAYHPYGYTF. The CDR3 DNA follows: TGTGCCACCAGCGCCCCTGGGGCTTATCATCCCTATGGCTACACCTTC.

The chain recombines TRBV2 with TRBJ2-1; D is tentatively TRBD1 or TRBD2 (5 bases each). Trimming shortened V by 3 bases and J by 10 bases, and 22 bases separated the two germline ends. Germline CDR1 SNHLY, CDR2 FYNNEI. This CDR3 is 16 amino acids long. The CDR3 spells CASSDGAVSATKEQFF. DNA of the CDR3: TGTGCCAGCAGTGACGGGGCAGTTAGTGCGACGAAGGAGCAGTTCTTC.

The V gene is TRBV24-1, the J gene TRBJ1-2; unclear D gene. Between the trimmed V and J ends, which lost 7 bases and 12 bases, there was a span of 5 bases. This CDR3 comprises 8 residues. Looked up from germline, CDR1 is KGHDR and CDR2 is SFDVKD. The CDR3 protein is CATRDHTF. In DNA, the CDR3 is TGTGCCACCAGGGACCACACCTTC.

CDR3 sequence (DNA): TGTGCCAGCAGCTTAGCCGGACAGGGTAATGGCTACACCTTC. Its protein product is CASSLAGQGNGYTF. V is TRBV7-9 and J is TRBJ1-2; 8 positions agree with TRBD1. Germline assignment: CDR1 SEHNR and CDR2 FQNEAQ (reference sequence). The CDR3 extends over 14 amino acids. V lost 0 bases to trimming and J lost 6 bases; unmatched junction nucleotides: 3. The variable domain in full, with the rest retrieved from reference TRBV7-9 and TRBJ1-2, is DTGVSQNPRHKITKRGQNVTFRCDPISEHNRLYWYRQTLGQGPEFLTYFQNEAQLEKSRLLSDRFSAERPKGSFSTLEIQRTEQGDSAMYLCASSLAGQGNGYTFGSGTRLTVV.

As regards this clone: The sample has other DNA sequences that encode this CDR3 too. V gene TRBV4-2 combines with J gene TRBJ2-7; D ambiguous. V was pared by 1 base and J by 0 bases, with 10 bases between. The CDR3 has 15 residues. Germline CDR1 reads LGHNA; CDR2 reads YNFKEQ. The CDR3 DNA reads TGTGCCAGCAGCCAAGTGATAACGTTCTCCTACGAGCAGTACTTC. As protein: CASSQVITFSYEQYF.